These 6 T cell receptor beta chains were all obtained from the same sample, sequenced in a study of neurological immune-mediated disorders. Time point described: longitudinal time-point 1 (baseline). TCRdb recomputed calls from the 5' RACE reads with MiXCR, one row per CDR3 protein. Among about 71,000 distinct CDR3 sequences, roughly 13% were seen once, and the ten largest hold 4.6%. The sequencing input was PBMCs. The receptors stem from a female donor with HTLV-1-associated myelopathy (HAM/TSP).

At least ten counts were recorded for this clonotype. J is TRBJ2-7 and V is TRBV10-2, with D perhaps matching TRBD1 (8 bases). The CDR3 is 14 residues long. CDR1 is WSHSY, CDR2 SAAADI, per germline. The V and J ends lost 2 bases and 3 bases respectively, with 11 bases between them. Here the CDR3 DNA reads TGCGCCAGCAGTGAGACAGGGGGGGTCTACGAGCAGTACTTC. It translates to CASSETGGVYEQYF.

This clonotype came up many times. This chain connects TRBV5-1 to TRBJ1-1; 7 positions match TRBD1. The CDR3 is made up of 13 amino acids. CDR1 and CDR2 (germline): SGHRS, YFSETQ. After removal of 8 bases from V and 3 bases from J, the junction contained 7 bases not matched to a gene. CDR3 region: CASGQESDTEAFF. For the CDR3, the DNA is TGCGCCAGTGGACAGGAATCAGACACTGAAGCTTTCTTT.

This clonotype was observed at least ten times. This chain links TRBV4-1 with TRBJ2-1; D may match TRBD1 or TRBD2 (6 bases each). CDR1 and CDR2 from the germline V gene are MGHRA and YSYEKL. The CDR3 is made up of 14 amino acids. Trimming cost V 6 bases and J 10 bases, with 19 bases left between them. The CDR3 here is CASSLQRGAGEQFF. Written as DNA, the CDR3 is TGCGCCAGCAGTCTACAAAGGGGGGCTGGGGAGCAGTTCTTC.

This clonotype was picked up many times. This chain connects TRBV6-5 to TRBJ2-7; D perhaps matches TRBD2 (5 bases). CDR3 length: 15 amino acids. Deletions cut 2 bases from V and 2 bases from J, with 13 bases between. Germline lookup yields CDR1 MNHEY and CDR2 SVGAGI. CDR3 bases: TGTGCCAGCAGTTACCGGGGTAGGCCTACCTACGAGCAGTACTTC. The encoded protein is CASSYRGRPTYEQYF.

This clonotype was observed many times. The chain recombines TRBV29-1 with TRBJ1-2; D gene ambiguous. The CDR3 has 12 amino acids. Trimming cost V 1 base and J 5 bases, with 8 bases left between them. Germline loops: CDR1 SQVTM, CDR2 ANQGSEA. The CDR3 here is CSVEGHDYGYTF. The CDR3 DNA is TGCAGCGTTGAAGGGCACGATTATGGCTACACCTTC.

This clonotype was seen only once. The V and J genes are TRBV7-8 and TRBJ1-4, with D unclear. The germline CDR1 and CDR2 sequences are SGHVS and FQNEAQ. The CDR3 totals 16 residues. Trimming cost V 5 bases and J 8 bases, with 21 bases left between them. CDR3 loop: CASSHEVGSYSEKLFF. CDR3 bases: TGTGCCAGCAGCCATGAAGTCGGGTCATACTCGGAAAAACTGTTTTTT.